This T cell receptor (beta chain) was captured by sequencing in a study of shared clonotypes between healthy human individuals. Study-wide background: Per donor, three plates held CD4 naive cells, three held CD4 memory, two held CD8 naive and one held CD8 memory.

The data were produced by immunoSEQ multiplex PCR, yet TCRdb's version contains in-frame clones alone and is incomplete. The data contain about 1 million clones, approximately 68% of them singletons. Germline CDR1 and CDR2: SGHTA and FQGNSA. The CDR3 covers 15 residues. V gave up 5 bases and J gave up 1 base, with 13 bases separating them. The study's findings and limits: Sequencing depth was a factor that was expected to affect clonotype sharing among donors.

A note on this clone: Its antigen is undetermined.

J is TRBJ2-3 and V is TRBV7-2, with D maybe TRBD1 (5 bases). The receptor comes from a man aged 18 to 29 in good health. What was sequenced was memory CD4+ T cells sorted from blood. Subset described: CD45RA-negative fraction. The CDR3: CASSTQGSGTDTQYF. The CDR3 nucleotides are TGTGCCAGCAGCACCCAGGGTTCGGGCACAGATACGCAGTATTTT.